Below, 8 T cell receptor beta chains from the same sample are listed, as sequenced in a study of blood T cell repertoires in COVID-19. Sequencing was performed with immunoSEQ multiplex PCR; in TCRdb, only in-frame clones are kept and a portion is missing. Of 130,000 or so clones listed, around 87% are singletons. Source material: peripheral blood. These receptors originate from a man over 45 with active COVID-19.

This chain uses TRBV11-2 with TRBJ1-1; TRBD1 might be the D (6 bases). Germline V CDR1 and CDR2: SGHAT, FQNNGV. The CDR3 sequence is 14 residues long. V was trimmed by 4 bases and J by 3 bases, leaving 12 bases between them. CDR3 amino acids: CASSSRGKDTEAFF. The CDR3 coding sequence is TGTGCCAGCAGCTCCAGGGGCAAGGACACTGAAGCTTTCTTT.

The chain links TRBV11-3 to TRBJ2-7, with D perhaps matching TRBD1 (5 bases). This CDR3 has 15 amino acids. Trimming removed 5 bases from V and 3 bases from J, with 17 bases in between. Per the germline V gene, CDR1 is SGHNT and CDR2 is YENEEA. This CDR3 reads CASSPGGAQLYEQYF. The CDR3 DNA follows: TGTGCCAGCAGCCCGGGTGGGGCGCAGCTCTACGAGCAGTACTTC.

The V gene is TRBV5-6, the J gene TRBJ1-6; D gene uncertain. The germline V gene has CDR1 SGHDT and CDR2 YYEEEE. The CDR3 is 16 residues long. V lost 4 bases, J lost 4 bases, and 15 bases lay in between. CDR3 loop: CASSPGDMPYNSPLHF. DNA of the CDR3: TGTGCCAGCAGCCCAGGTGACATGCCTTATAATTCACCCCTCCACTTT.

This chain's CDR3 is CASSERGLKYEQYF. In DNA, the CDR3 is TGTGCCAGTTCCGAGCGGGGGTTAAAGTACGAGCAGTACTTC. This rearrangement joins TRBV27 to TRBJ2-7; 8 nucleotides match TRBD2. V was clipped by 9 bases and J by 4 bases; unmatched bases: 11. CDR3 length: 14 residues. Germline values: CDR1 MNHEY, CDR2 SMNVEV (reference sequence).

The chain joins TRBV7-8 to TRBJ2-5, with a weak D call TRBD2 (5 bases). Germline V gene sequence: CDR1 SGHVS, CDR2 FQNEAQ. The CDR3 has 16 residues. The V end lost 1 base, the J end lost 7 bases, and 19 bases lay between the germline ends. The CDR3 loop reads CASSLEPGPHAGTQYF. CDR3 DNA sequence: TGTGCCAGCAGCTTAGAACCAGGCCCTCACGCGGGGACCCAGTACTTC.

The rearrangement uses TRBV27 and TRBJ1-1; no definite D call. CDR1 is MNHEY and CDR2 is SMNVEV in the germline V gene (reference sequence). V dropped 6 bases and J dropped 2 bases, with 13 bases sitting between them. The CDR3 runs 14 residues. The CDR3, as DNA: TGTGCCAGCAGCCTCTACCTAGGAAACACTGAAGCTTTCTTT. Encoded protein: CASSLYLGNTEAFF.

In DNA, the CDR3 is TGCGCCAGCAGCTCCGGGACAGGGGGGTACAATGAGCAGTTCTTC. Amino acid sequence: CASSSGTGGYNEQFF. The chain combines TRBV5-1 with TRBJ2-1; 11 bases line up with TRBD1. Germline CDR1 is SGHRS and CDR2 is YFSETQ. V lost 3 bases, J lost 4 bases, and 3 bases stayed unmatched. The CDR3 runs to 15 residues.

This chain uses TRBV15 with TRBJ2-7; 10 positions match TRBD2. The CDR3 spans 14 residues. V lost 8 bases and J lost 0; bases outside the gene matches: 4. CDR1 is LNHNV and CDR2 is YYDKDF in the germline V gene (reference sequence). The CDR3 coding sequence is TGTGCCACCGGGAGCGGGGGGGACTCCTACGAGCAGTACTTC. It translates to CATGSGGDSYEQYF.